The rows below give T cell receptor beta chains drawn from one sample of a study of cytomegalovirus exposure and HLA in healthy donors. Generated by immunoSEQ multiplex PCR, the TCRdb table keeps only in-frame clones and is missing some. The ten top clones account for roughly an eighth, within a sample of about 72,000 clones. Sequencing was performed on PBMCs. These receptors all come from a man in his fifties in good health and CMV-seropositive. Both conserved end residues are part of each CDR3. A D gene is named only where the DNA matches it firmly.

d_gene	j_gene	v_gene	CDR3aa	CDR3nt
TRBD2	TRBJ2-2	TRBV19	CASSIAGGGAGELFF	TGTGCCAGTAGCATAGCGGGGGGAGGCGCCGGGGAGCTGTTTTTT
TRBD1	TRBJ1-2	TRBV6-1	CASSTGGAGYGYTF	TGTGCCAGCAGCACAGGGGGCGCGGGCTATGGCTACACCTTC
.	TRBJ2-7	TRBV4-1	CASSLRTDSYEQYF	TGCGCCAGCAGCCTCCGGACAGACTCCTACGAGCAGTACTTC
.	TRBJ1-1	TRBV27	CASSSMTRRAEAFF	TGTGCCAGCAGTTCAATGACAAGGCGGGCTGAAGCTTTCTTT
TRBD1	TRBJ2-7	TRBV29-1	CSSYSPDRGSMEQYF	TGCAGCTCCTACTCCCCGGACAGGGGATCGATGGAGCAGTACTTC
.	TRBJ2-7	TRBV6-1	CASSEALQSGEQYF	TGTGCCAGCAGTGAAGCGCTTCAAAGCGGCGAGCAGTACTTC
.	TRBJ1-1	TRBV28	CASSSIGSTRAEAFF	TGTGCCAGCAGTTCTATAGGGTCAACGAGGGCTGAAGCTTTCTTT
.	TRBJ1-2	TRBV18	CASSRGTGDGYTF	TGTGCCAGCTCACGGGGGACTGGAGATGGCTACACCTTC
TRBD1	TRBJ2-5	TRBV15	CATSNGGQGLETQYF	TGTGCCACCAGCAATGGTGGACAGGGTCTTGAGACCCAGTACTTC
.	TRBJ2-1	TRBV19	CASSLRVETLSRGNEQFF	TGTGCCAGTAGTCTCCGGGTTGAGACCTTGTCGCGCGGCAATGAGCAGTTCTTC
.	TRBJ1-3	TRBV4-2	CASSQDPLGGAVGNTIYF	TGTGCCAGCAGCCAAGACCCTTTGGGAGGGGCTGTAGGAAACACCATATATTTT
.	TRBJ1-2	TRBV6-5	CASSLQKDYGYTF	TGTGCCAGCAGCTTACAGAAGGACTATGGCTACACCTTC
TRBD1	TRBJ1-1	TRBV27	CASSPTGTGLAVEAFF	TGTGCCAGCAGTCCGACCGGGACAGGGTTAGCGGTAGAAGCTTTCTTT
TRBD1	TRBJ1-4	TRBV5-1	CASSLAGQGNEKLFF	TGCGCCAGCAGCTTGGCCGGACAGGGTAATGAAAAACTGTTTTTT
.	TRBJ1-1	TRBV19	CASSPIVGGTEAFF	TGTGCCAGTAGTCCCATAGTCGGAGGCACTGAAGCTTTCTTT
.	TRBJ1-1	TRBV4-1	CASSQEGGVTEAFF	TGCGCCAGCAGCCAAGAAGGCGGGGTCACTGAAGCTTTCTTT
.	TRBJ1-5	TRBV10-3	CAISEELFNQPQHF	TGTGCCATCAGTGAAGAACTCTTCAATCAGCCCCAGCATTTT
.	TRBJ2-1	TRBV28	CASSPRLAYNEQFF	TGTGCCAGCAGCCCTCGACTAGCCTACAATGAGCAGTTCTTC
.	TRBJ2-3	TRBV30	CAWSTGRSTDTQYF	TGTGCCTGGAGTACAGGGCGTAGCACAGATACGCAGTATTTT
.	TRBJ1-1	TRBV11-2	CASSPGIRDTEAFF	TGTGCCAGCAGCCCGGGAATTAGAGACACTGAAGCTTTCTTT
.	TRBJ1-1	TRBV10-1	CASSPTGFAAFF	TGCGCCAGCAGCCCGACAGGTTTTGCAGCTTTCTTT
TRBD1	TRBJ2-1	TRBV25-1	CASSEKVRTGGFQQFF	TGTGCCAGCAGTGAAAAGGTCAGGACAGGTGGATTTCAGCAGTTCTTC
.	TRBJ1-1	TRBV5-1	CASSLESHHENTEAFF	TGCGCCAGCAGCTTAGAGAGCCACCACGAGAACACTGAAGCTTTCTTT
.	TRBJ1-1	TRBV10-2	CASTSGGRNTEAFF	TGCGCCAGCACCTCGGGGGGGAGGAACACTGAAGCTTTCTTT
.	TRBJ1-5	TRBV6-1	CASLEQLISNQPQHF	TGTGCCAGCCTGGAACAGCTTATTAGCAATCAGCCCCAGCATTTT